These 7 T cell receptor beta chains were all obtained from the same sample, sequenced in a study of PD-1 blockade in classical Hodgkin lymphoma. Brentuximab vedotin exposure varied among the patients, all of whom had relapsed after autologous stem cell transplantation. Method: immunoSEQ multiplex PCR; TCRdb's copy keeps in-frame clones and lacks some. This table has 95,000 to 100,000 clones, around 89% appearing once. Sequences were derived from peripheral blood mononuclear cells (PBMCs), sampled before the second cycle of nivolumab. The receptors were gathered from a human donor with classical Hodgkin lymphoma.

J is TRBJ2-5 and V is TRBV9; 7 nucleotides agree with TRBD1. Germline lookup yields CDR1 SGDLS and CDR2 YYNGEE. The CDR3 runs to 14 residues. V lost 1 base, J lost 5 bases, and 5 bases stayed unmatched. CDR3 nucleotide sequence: TGTGCCAGCAGCGTATCGACAGGGTGGGAGACCCAGTACTTC. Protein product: CASSVSTGWETQYF.

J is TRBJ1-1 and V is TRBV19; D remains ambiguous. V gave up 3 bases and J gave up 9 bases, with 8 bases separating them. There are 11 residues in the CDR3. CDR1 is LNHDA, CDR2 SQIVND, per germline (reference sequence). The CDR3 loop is CASSISGKAFF. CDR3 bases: TGTGCCAGTAGTATCAGTGGCAAAGCTTTCTTT. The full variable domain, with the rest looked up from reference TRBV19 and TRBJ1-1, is DGGITQSPKYLFRKEGQNVTLSCEQNLNHDAMYWYRQDPGQGLRLIYYSQIVNDFQKGDIAEGYSVSREKKESFPLTVTSAQKNPTAFYLCASSISGKAFFGQGTRLTVV.

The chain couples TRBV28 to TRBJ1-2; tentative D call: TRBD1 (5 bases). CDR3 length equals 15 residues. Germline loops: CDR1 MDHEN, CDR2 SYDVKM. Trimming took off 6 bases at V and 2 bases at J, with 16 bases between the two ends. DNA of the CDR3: TGTGCCAGCAGCTTTCGGGACGGTGGAAACTATGGCTACACCTTC. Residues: CASSFRDGGNYGYTF.

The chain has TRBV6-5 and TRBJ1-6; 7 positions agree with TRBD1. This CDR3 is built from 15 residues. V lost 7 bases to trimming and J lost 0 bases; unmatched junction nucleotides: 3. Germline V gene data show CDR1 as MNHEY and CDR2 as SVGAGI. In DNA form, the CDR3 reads TGTGCCAGCATCGGGACAGACTCCTATAATTCACCCCTCCACTTT. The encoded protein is CASIGTDSYNSPLHF.

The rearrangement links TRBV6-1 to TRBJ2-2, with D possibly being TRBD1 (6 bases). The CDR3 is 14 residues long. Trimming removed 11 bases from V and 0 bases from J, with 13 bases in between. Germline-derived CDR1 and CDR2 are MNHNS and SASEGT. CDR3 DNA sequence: TGTGCCGGCCGGGGACACCCGAACACCGGGGAGCTGTTTTTT. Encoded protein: CAGRGHPNTGELFF.

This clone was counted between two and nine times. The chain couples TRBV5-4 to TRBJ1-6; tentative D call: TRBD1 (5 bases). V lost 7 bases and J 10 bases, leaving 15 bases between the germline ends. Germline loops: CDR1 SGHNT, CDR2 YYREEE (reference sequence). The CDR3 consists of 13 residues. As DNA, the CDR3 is TGTGCCAGCCGACGGGGACGGGGCTCACCCCTCCACTTT. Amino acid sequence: CASRRGRGSPLHF.

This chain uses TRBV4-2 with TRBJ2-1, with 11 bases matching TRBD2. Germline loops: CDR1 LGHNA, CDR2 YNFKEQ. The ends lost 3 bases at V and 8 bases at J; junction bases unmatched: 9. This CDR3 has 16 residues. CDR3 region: CASSQAISGGADEQFF. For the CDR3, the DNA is TGTGCCAGCAGCCAGGCCATTAGCGGGGGGGCCGATGAGCAGTTCTTC.